Shown below are 24 T cell receptor beta chains from a single sample sequenced in a study of shared clonotypes between healthy human individuals. TCRdb's copy holds only in-frame clones and misses some; the assay was immunoSEQ multiplex PCR. The repertoire holds around 2.5 million clones, with under 95% as singletons. Sequenced input: naive CD4+ T cells from PBMCs. The subset here: CD45RA+ positively selected. The receptors were sampled from a young man in good health. Some clones in this sample may be carry-over from other donors' samples.

The chain links TRBV5-4 to TRBJ2-1, with TRBD2 matching 9 bases. The germline CDR1 and CDR2 sequences are SGHNT and YYREEE (reference sequence). The V segment lost 4 bases and the J segment 4 bases; nucleotides outside the gene matches: 9. This CDR3 spans 16 amino acids. The chain's CDR3 is CASSLLWTSEYNEQFF. The CDR3 DNA is TGTGCCAGCAGCCTCCTATGGACTAGCGAGTACAATGAGCAGTTCTTC.

The chain uses TRBV6-6 and TRBJ1-1; tentative D call: TRBD1 (5 bases). Per the germline V gene, CDR1 is MNHNY and CDR2 is SVGAGI (reference sequence). The CDR3 runs to 16 residues. The ends were cut back, 1 base at V and 4 bases at J, with 16 bases in the middle. DNA of the CDR3: TGTGCCAGCAGTTACTACGATCTTGGGACCTCCACTGAAGCTTTCTTT. It codes for CASSYYDLGTSTEAFF.

This chain links TRBV9 with TRBJ1-3, with no clear D. CDR1 SGDLS and CDR2 YYNGEE come from the germline V gene. CDR3 size: 14 residues. V shed 3 bases and J shed 3 bases, with 10 bases lying between them. The CDR3 spells CASSADQYGNTIYF. CDR3 nucleotide sequence: TGTGCCAGCAGCGCCGACCAGTATGGAAACACCATATATTTT. Using reference TRBV9 and TRBJ1-3 for the parts outside the CDR3, the full variable domain is DSGVTQTPKHLITATGQRVTLRCSPRSGDLSVYWYQQSLDQGLQFLIQYYNGEERAKGNILERFSAQQFPDLHSELNLSSLELGDSALYFCASSADQYGNTIYFGEGSWLTVV.

This clone is a singleton in its sample. The V gene is TRBV28, the J gene TRBJ2-5; 8 bases are shared with TRBD1. From germline, CDR1 is MDHEN and CDR2 SYDVKM. V was clipped by 3 bases and J by 5 bases; unmatched bases: 11. CDR3 length equals 16 residues. Here the CDR3 DNA reads TGTGCCAGCAGTTTGGGGCGACAGGGGCAGGGGGAGACCCAGTACTTC. Translating it yields CASSLGRQGQGETQYF.

Here the CDR3 DNA reads TGTGCCAGCAGTTTGGCAGCGGCCTACGAGCAGTACTTC. Encoded protein: CASSLAAAYEQYF. The chain joins TRBV27 to TRBJ2-7, with D tentatively TRBD2 (5 bases). This CDR3 is 13 amino acids long. Germline values: CDR1 MNHEY, CDR2 SMNVEV (reference sequence). Trimming took off 3 bases at V and 2 bases at J, with 8 bases between the two ends.

The rearrangement uses TRBV2 and TRBJ1-2; D ambiguous. Germline CDR1 and CDR2: SNHLY and FYNNEI. V lost 6 bases and J 2 bases, leaving 16 bases between the germline ends. This CDR3 has 15 amino acids. CDR3 nucleotide sequence: TGTGCCAGCAGAATGCCGACACCTAAGAACTATGGCTACACCTTC. Translated, it gives CASRMPTPKNYGYTF.

The chain couples TRBV30 to TRBJ2-5; 9 bases align to TRBD1. The V segment lost 4 bases and the J segment 2 bases; nucleotides outside the gene matches: 11. The germline gives CDR1 GTSNPN, CDR2 SVGIG (reference sequence). The CDR3 loop spans 16 amino acids. The CDR3 protein is CAWTQDRGWGQETQYF. CDR3 coding DNA: TGTGCCTGGACTCAGGACAGGGGATGGGGGCAAGAGACCCAGTACTTC.

DNA for the CDR3: TGTGCCAGCAGCGTAGGTGATGGAGGGGTTAATGAAAAACTGTTTTTT. Its translation is CASSVGDGGVNEKLFF. The J gene is TRBJ1-4, the V gene TRBV9; perhaps TRBD1 as D (5 bases). Deletions cut 0 bases from V and 4 bases from J, with 13 bases between. The CDR3 is 16 amino acids. Germline loops: CDR1 SGDLS, CDR2 YYNGEE.

This CDR3 reads CASSQGLTTEQYF. The CDR3, as DNA: TGCGCCAGCAGCCAAGGACTGACTACCGAGCAGTACTTC. This chain links TRBV4-3 with TRBJ2-7; perhaps TRBD2 as D (5 bases). With 1 base removed from V and 6 bases from J, the gap between germline ends came to 10 bases. The CDR3 has 13 residues. Germline loops: CDR1 LGHNA, CDR2 YSLEER.

The rearrangement links TRBV4-1 to TRBJ2-1; 10 bases align to TRBD1. Germline values: CDR1 MGHRA, CDR2 YSYEKL. This CDR3 is 15 amino acids long. V dropped 1 base and J dropped 9; count of bases not matched to a gene: 6. The CDR3 DNA is TGCGCCAGCAGCCAAGGGATAGACAGGGGGCTTGAGCAGTTCTTC. This encodes CASSQGIDRGLEQFF.

This chain uses TRBV19 with TRBJ2-3; 8 bases line up with TRBD2. Per the germline V gene, CDR1 is LNHDA and CDR2 is SQIVND (reference sequence). The CDR3 contains 18 residues. Trimming removed 8 bases from V and 4 bases from J; junction bases left unmatched: 20. The DNA for the CDR3 is TGTGCCAGTTCAAGATCCGGGGGTAGGAGCGGGAGCGCAGATACGCAGTATTTT. Residues: CASSRSGGRSGSADTQYF.

This chain links TRBV27 with TRBJ1-3; 7 bases are a match to TRBD1. This CDR3 contains 17 residues. From germline, CDR1 is MNHEY and CDR2 SMNVEV (reference sequence). With 5 bases clipped from V and 2 bases from J, the junction kept 12 bases outside the gene matches. The CDR3, as DNA: TGTGCCAGCAGTCCCATTTGGGACAGTTTTACTGGAAACACCATATATTTT. It yields the protein CASSPIWDSFTGNTIYF.

Comments on this clone: The sample holds other DNA sequences that translate to the same CDR3. The rearrangement joins TRBV5-1 to TRBJ2-7; 8 bases match TRBD1. The CDR3 has 13 amino acids. Trimming cost V 4 bases and J 4 bases; bases outside gene matches: 4. Germline V gene lookup returns CDR1 SGHRS and CDR2 YFSETQ. In nucleotides, the CDR3 is TGCGCCAGCAGCCGGGACAGGAATTACGAGCAGTACTTC. This encodes CASSRDRNYEQYF.

This rearrangement joins TRBV7-8 to TRBJ1-5; D gene ambiguous. CDR3 length: 14 amino acids. Germline values: CDR1 SGHVS, CDR2 FQNEAQ. Trimming stripped 5 bases from V and 2 bases from J, with 10 bases between. The CDR3 bases are TGTGCCAGCAGCCCATCGGTTGGCAATCAGCCCCAGCATTTT. This sequence encodes CASSPSVGNQPQHF. Supplemented by reference TRBV7-8 and TRBJ1-5, the full variable domain reads GAGVSQSPRYKVAKRGQDVALRCDPISGHVSLFWYQQALGQGPEFLTYFQNEAQLDKSGLPSDRFFAERPEGSVSTLKIQRTQQEDSAVYLCASSPSVGNQPQHFGDGTRLSIL.

V is TRBV27 and J is TRBJ2-5, with 8 bases identical to TRBD1. The CDR3 has 16 residues. Germline assignment: CDR1 MNHEY and CDR2 SMNVEV (reference sequence). The V gene end was trimmed by 5 bases and the J gene end by 5 bases; junction bases not matched to a gene: 13. The CDR3 loop reads CASSATTRGRKETQYF. Here the CDR3 DNA reads TGTGCCAGCAGTGCCACGACCAGGGGGCGGAAGGAGACCCAGTACTTC.

The chain employs TRBV18 and TRBJ1-1, with 9 bases aligning to TRBD1. Unmatched junction bases numbered 5, after V lost 3 bases and J lost 6 bases. CDR1 and CDR2 from the germline V gene are KGHSH and LQKENI. The CDR3 is 14 residues long. In DNA, the CDR3 is TGTGCCAGCTCACCGGGACAGGGAATCCCTGAAGCTTTCTTT. Translating gives CASSPGQGIPEAFF.

V is TRBV5-5 and J is TRBJ2-6, with D tentatively TRBD1 (6 bases). Germline-derived CDR1 and CDR2 are SGHKS and YYEKEE (reference sequence). This CDR3 comprises 18 residues. V dropped 4 bases and J dropped 0 bases, with 17 bases sitting between them. The CDR3 spells CASSLGHIDFSGANVLTF. The CDR3 nucleotides are TGTGCCAGCAGCCTGGGACATATAGATTTCTCTGGGGCCAACGTCCTGACTTTC.

The chain recombines TRBV18 with TRBJ2-1; 15 bases are shared with TRBD2. V dropped 3 bases and J dropped 10; count of bases not matched to a gene: 10. The CDR3 runs 17 residues. Looked up from germline, CDR1 is KGHSH and CDR2 is LQKENI. The CDR3 protein is CASSPWEGLAGGNEQFF. For the CDR3, the DNA is TGTGCCAGCTCACCGTGGGAGGGACTAGCGGGAGGAAACGAGCAGTTCTTC.

In its sample, this clone was seen once. Here the CDR3 reads CSVSFAYVGEQFF. The CDR3 DNA reads TGCAGCGTATCATTCGCGTACGTCGGTGAGCAGTTCTTC. The chain employs TRBV29-1 and TRBJ2-1; D is unclear. Germline V CDR1 and CDR2: SQVTM, ANQGSEA. Trimming removed 6 bases from V and 9 bases from J, with 18 bases in between. This CDR3 has 13 amino acids.

The DNA of the CDR3 is TGTGCCAGCAGCCTACTCGACCGACGGGAAGCTTTCTTT. Its protein is CASSLLDRREAFF. The rearrangement uses TRBV5-6 and TRBJ1-1; the D is unclear. Trimming shortened V by 4 bases and J by 8 bases, and 15 bases separated the two germline ends. Germline values: CDR1 SGHDT, CDR2 YYEEEE. The CDR3 has 13 residues.

V gene TRBV5-4 combines with J gene TRBJ2-1, with 9 bases matching TRBD2. The CDR3 contains 16 residues. Germline CDR1 reads SGHNT; CDR2 reads YYREEE (reference sequence). The ends lost 1 base at V and 3 bases at J; junction bases unmatched: 5. The CDR3: CASSLILAGNYNEQFF. CDR3 DNA sequence: TGTGCCAGCAGCTTGATCCTAGCGGGAAACTACAATGAGCAGTTCTTC.

The chain has TRBV28 and TRBJ1-4, with unresolved D. The V end was cut by 5 bases, the J end by 5 bases, with 15 bases between. Germline V lookup: CDR1 MDHEN, CDR2 SYDVKM. The CDR3 spans 15 residues. The CDR3 bases are TGTGCCAGCAGTCCCCCCGGACCCATCAATGAAAAACTGTTTTTT. Translation gives CASSPPGPINEKLFF.

This rearrangement joins TRBV7-4 to TRBJ1-3, with TRBD1 matching over 11 bases. With 6 bases clipped from V and 5 bases from J, the junction kept 3 bases outside the gene matches. This CDR3 spans 14 amino acids. Germline CDR1 is SGHVT and CDR2 is SQSDAQ. The CDR3 DNA follows: TGTGCCAGCAGGGGACAGGGGGTTCGAAACACCATATATTTT. The encoded protein is CASRGQGVRNTIYF.

The J gene is TRBJ2-2, the V gene TRBV7-3; possibly TRBD2 for D (5 bases). The CDR3 totals 16 residues. V was clipped by 0 bases and J by 7 bases, with 15 bases between them. From germline, CDR1 is SGHTA and CDR2 FQGTGA. The CDR3 loop reads CASSLTPKGAGGELFF. In DNA, the CDR3 is TGTGCCAGCAGCTTAACGCCGAAGGGTGCGGGCGGGGAGCTGTTTTTT.